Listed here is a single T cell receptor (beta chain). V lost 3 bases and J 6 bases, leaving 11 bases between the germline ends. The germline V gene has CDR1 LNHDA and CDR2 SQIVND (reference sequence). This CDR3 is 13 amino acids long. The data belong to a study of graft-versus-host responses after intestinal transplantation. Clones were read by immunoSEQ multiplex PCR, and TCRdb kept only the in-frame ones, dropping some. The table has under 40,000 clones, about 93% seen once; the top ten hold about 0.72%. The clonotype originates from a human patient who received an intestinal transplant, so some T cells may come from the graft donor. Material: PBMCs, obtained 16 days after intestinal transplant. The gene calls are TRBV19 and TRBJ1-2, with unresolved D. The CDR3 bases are TGTGCCAGTAGTATGGTACCCCGGCATGGCTACACCTTC. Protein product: CASSMVPRHGYTF.